The 22 T cell receptor beta chains listed next were all sequenced from one sample in a study of blood T cell repertoires in COVID-19. TCRdb keeps only in-frame clones here, not all; method: immunoSEQ multiplex PCR. The sample holds 250,000 or so clones, approximately 89% seen once. Material: PBMCs or T cells enriched from blood (not recorded which). The receptors were gathered from a woman aged 40 to 50 who had been exposed to COVID-19.

The V and J genes are TRBV7-9 and TRBJ1-5, with a possible D match to TRBD1 (6 bases). The CDR3 runs 14 residues. V gave up 4 bases and J gave up 7 bases, with 14 bases separating them. Germline V gene sequence: CDR1 SEHNR, CDR2 FQNEAQ (reference sequence). The DNA of the CDR3 is TGTGCCAGCAGCTCCAGGGGCAGTGGACAGCCCCAGCATTTT. Its protein product is CASSSRGSGQPQHF.

The chain uses TRBV2 and TRBJ2-5; 9 bases are a match to TRBD1. Germline V gene sequence: CDR1 SNHLY, CDR2 FYNNEI. The V segment lost 6 bases and the J segment 4 bases; nucleotides outside the gene matches: 3. The CDR3 runs 13 residues. CDR3 in amino acids: CASRGQGRETQYF. Here the CDR3 DNA reads TGTGCCAGCAGGGGACAGGGAAGAGAGACCCAGTACTTC. Full variable domain (missing parts from reference TRBV2 and TRBJ2-5): EPEVTQTPSHQVTQMGQEVILRCVPISNHLYFYWYRQILGQKVEFLVSFYNNEISEKSEIFDDQFSVERPDGSNFTLKIRSTKLEDSAMYFCASRGQGRETQYFGPGTRLLVL.

This sequence joins TRBV11-2 and TRBJ2-1; D perhaps matches TRBD1 (6 bases). The V end was cut by 1 base, the J end by 6 bases, with 10 bases between. The CDR3 extends over 14 amino acids. Germline CDR1 is SGHAT and CDR2 is FQNNGV. The CDR3 nucleotides read TGTGCCAGCAGCTTAGGAGGGGGACCCAATGAGCAGTTCTTC. Its protein product is CASSLGGGPNEQFF. The whole variable domain, remainder taken from reference TRBV11-2 and TRBJ2-1, is EAGVAQSPRYKIIEKRQSVAFWCNPISGHATLYWYQQILGQGPKLLIQFQNNGVVDDSQLPKDRFSAERLKGVDSTLKIQPAKLEDSAVYLCASSLGGGPNEQFFGPGTRLTVL.

The chain uses TRBV19 and TRBJ1-1; TRBD1 might be the D (5 bases). The CDR3 totals 13 residues. Germline CDR1 is LNHDA and CDR2 is SQIVND (reference sequence). The V and J ends lost 6 bases and 11 bases respectively, with 19 bases between them. This CDR3 is CASRTGDYREAFF. CDR3 sequence (DNA): TGTGCCAGTAGAACCGGGGACTATCGGGAGGCTTTCTTT. The variable domain in full, with the rest retrieved from reference TRBV19 and TRBJ1-1, is DGGITQSPKYLFRKEGQNVTLSCEQNLNHDAMYWYRQDPGQGLRLIYYSQIVNDFQKGDIAEGYSVSREKKESFPLTVTSAQKNPTAFYLCASRTGDYREAFFGQGTRLTVV.

On this clone itself: The junction departs from the called germline gene at one end, perhaps through a read error. The chain combines TRBV30 with TRBJ1-2; D gene unclear. The germline V gene encodes CDR1 GTSNPN and CDR2 SVGIG (reference sequence). CDR3 size: 11 residues. CDR3 amino acids: CAWRDGGKGAF. The CDR3 bases are TGTGCCTGGAGGGACGGAGGGAAGGGAGCCTTC. Full variable domain (missing parts from reference TRBV30 and TRBJ1-2): SQTIHQWPATLVQPVGSPLSLECTVEGTSNPNLYWYRQAAGRGLQLLFYSVGIGQISSEVPQNLSASRPQDRQFILSSKKLLLSDSGFYLCAWRDGGKGAFGSGTRLTVV.

This clone has only a few counts. The CDR3 here is CASSTGMTTEAFF. CDR3 nucleotides: TGTGCCAGTAGTACAGGGATGACCACTGAAGCTTTCTTT. The J gene is TRBJ1-1, the V gene TRBV19, with D perhaps TRBD1 (5 bases). This CDR3 has 13 amino acids. Germline CDR1 LNHDA, CDR2 SQIVND (reference sequence). The V gene lost 4 bases and the J gene lost 4 bases, with 10 bases spanning the gap.

The CDR3 here is CASSSGTGGWTEAFF. CDR3 DNA: TGTGCCAGCAGCTCCGGGACAGGGGGCTGGACTGAAGCTTTCTTT. V usage is TRBV5-8 and J usage is TRBJ1-1; TRBD1 matches 12 bases. CDR1 SGHTS and CDR2 YDEGEE come from the germline V gene. V was pared by 3 bases and J by 5 bases, with 5 bases of the junction left unmatched. The CDR3 consists of 15 residues.

Only one count was recorded for this clone. V is TRBV24-1 and J is TRBJ1-4; possibly TRBD1 for D (5 bases). Germline V gene data show CDR1 as KGHDR and CDR2 as SFDVKD. V gave up 5 bases and J gave up 0 bases, with 18 bases separating them. The CDR3 length is 18 residues. CDR3 residues: CATSGGGGTEATNEKLFF. CDR3 DNA: TGTGCCACCAGTGGAGGCGGGGGGACGGAAGCAACTAATGAAAAACTGTTTTTT.

A word on this clone: Compared with germline, one end of the junction differs, possibly owing to a read error. The chain links TRBV7-9 to TRBJ2-2; 10 nucleotides agree with TRBD2. The CDR3 has 15 residues. The germline gives CDR1 SEHNR, CDR2 FQNEAQ (reference sequence). In DNA, the CDR3 is TGTGCCAGCAGCGTAGCTAGCGGGAGAATCGGGGAGCTGTTTTTT. Translating it yields CASSVASGRIGELFF.

The chain has TRBV9 and TRBJ2-5; the D gene is possibly TRBD1 (5 bases). V dropped 3 bases and J dropped 1 base, with 10 bases sitting between them. The CDR3 length is 14 residues. Germline CDR1 is SGDLS and CDR2 is YYNGEE. The CDR3 here is CASSERTPQETQYF. The DNA of the CDR3 is TGTGCCAGCAGCGAACGGACACCCCAAGAGACCCAGTACTTC.

This clone was seen just once. V is TRBV28 and J is TRBJ1-1; D not certain. The CDR3 is 11 residues long. CDR1 MDHEN and CDR2 SYDVKM come from the germline V gene. The V end lost 8 bases, the J end lost 1 base, and 5 bases lay between the germline ends. In nucleotides, the CDR3 is TGTGCCAGCGAGGGGAACACTGAAGCTTTCTTT. It is translated as CASEGNTEAFF.

This clone was counted between two and nine times. This sequence joins TRBV7-8 and TRBJ1-2, with 7 bases lining up with TRBD1. Germline values: CDR1 SGHVS, CDR2 FQNEAQ. CDR3 length: 14 residues. V dropped 0 bases and J dropped 5; count of bases not matched to a gene: 3. CDR3 DNA sequence: TGTGCCAGCAGCTTAGCGGGGACAGAGTATGGCTACACCTTC. Encoded protein: CASSLAGTEYGYTF.

The V gene is TRBV7-2, the J gene TRBJ1-5; D is uncertain. Trimming left V 5 bases short and J 0 bases short, with 23 bases between. CDR1 SGHTA and CDR2 FQGNSA come from the germline V gene. CDR3 length equals 19 residues. The CDR3 here is CASSLPWAGSSDSNQPQHF. CDR3 nucleotide sequence: TGTGCCAGCAGCCTGCCGTGGGCAGGATCCTCGGATAGCAATCAGCCCCAGCATTTT.

The J gene is TRBJ1-2, the V gene TRBV28; 10 bases agree with TRBD1. CDR1 and CDR2 from the germline V gene are MDHEN and SYDVKM. The CDR3 length is 17 residues. V lost 5 bases to trimming and J lost 2 bases; unmatched junction nucleotides: 11. The CDR3 DNA reads as TGTGCCAGCAGTCCAGGGGACAGGGGTTCGAGGAACTATGGCTACACCTTC. It translates to CASSPGDRGSRNYGYTF.

V gene TRBV4-1 combines with J gene TRBJ2-7; 9 nucleotides match TRBD2. Germline CDR1 reads MGHRA; CDR2 reads YSYEKL. After removal of 1 base from V and 3 bases from J, the junction contained 1 base not matched to a gene. The CDR3 totals 14 residues. CDR3 bases: TGCGCCAGCAGCCAAGGCGGGAGGGGCTACGAGCAGTACTTC. This gives the protein CASSQGGRGYEQYF.

This clone has only a few counts. The J gene is TRBJ1-2, the V gene TRBV4-1; D unresolved. Germline CDR1 reads MGHRA; CDR2 reads YSYEKL. This CDR3 has 16 residues. Trimming took 1 base from V and 1 from J, leaving 13 bases between them. The DNA of the CDR3 is TGCGCCAGCAGCCAAGTGGCCGCTTCTTTTAACTATGGCTACACCTTC. Translating it yields CASSQVAASFNYGYTF.

The chain carries TRBV5-4 and TRBJ2-4; D not certain. Germline V gene data show CDR1 as SGHNT and CDR2 as YYREEE (reference sequence). With 0 bases removed from V and 8 bases from J, the gap between germline ends came to 15 bases. The CDR3 covers 15 residues. Here the CDR3 DNA reads TGTGCCAGCAGCTTGGCCGGGTCTACTCAAGACATTCAGTACTTC. It specifies CASSLAGSTQDIQYF.

This clone appeared a single time. This chain links TRBV3-1 (or the pseudogene TRBV3-2) with TRBJ2-7; 8 bases align to TRBD2. CDR3 size: 17 residues. The germline CDR1 and CDR2 sequences are LGHDT and YNNKEL (reference sequence). The ends lost 0 bases at V and 2 bases at J; junction bases unmatched: 9. The CDR3 DNA follows: TGTGCCAGCAGCCAAGATCTTGGTCAGGGACTAGCCTACGAGCAGTACTTC. It translates to CASSQDLGQGLAYEQYF.

This clone was seen a single time. The V and J genes are TRBV4-2 and TRBJ1-1, with unresolved D. Trimming took 1 base from V and 9 from J, leaving 9 bases between them. CDR1 and CDR2 from the germline V gene are LGHNA and YNFKEQ. The CDR3 is 12 amino acids. The CDR3 coding sequence is TGTGCCAGCAGCCAAGTTGAGCGCCAAGCTTTCTTT. This encodes CASSQVERQAFF.

V usage is TRBV7-2 and J usage is TRBJ1-2; TRBD1 matches at 9 bases. The CDR3 totals 13 residues. CDR1 and CDR2 (germline): SGHTA, FQGNSA. Unmatched junction bases numbered 1, after V lost 5 bases and J lost 3 bases. The CDR3 DNA sequence: TGTGCCAGCAGCGACAGGGGGGACTATGGCTACACCTTC. Its translation is CASSDRGDYGYTF.

This chain joins TRBV14 and TRBJ2-1; 12 positions agree with TRBD2. Germline values: CDR1 SGHDN, CDR2 FVKESK. With 7 bases clipped from V and 4 bases from J, the junction kept 11 bases outside the gene matches. CDR3 length equals 17 residues. CDR3 in DNA: TGTGCCAGCACCAGAGGACACGGACTAGCGGGATACAATGAGCAGTTCTTC. It codes for CASTRGHGLAGYNEQFF.

V is TRBV4-1 and J is TRBJ2-2, with D maybe TRBD1 (5 bases). The germline V and J ends were trimmed by 4 bases and 0 bases, with 18 bases remaining between them. This CDR3 spans 18 amino acids. Looked up from germline, CDR1 is MGHRA and CDR2 is YSYEKL. DNA of the CDR3: TGCGCCAGCAGCCCAGGGCGTTTGGGGCTCGCGAACACCGGGGAGCTGTTTTTT. It is translated as CASSPGRLGLANTGELFF.